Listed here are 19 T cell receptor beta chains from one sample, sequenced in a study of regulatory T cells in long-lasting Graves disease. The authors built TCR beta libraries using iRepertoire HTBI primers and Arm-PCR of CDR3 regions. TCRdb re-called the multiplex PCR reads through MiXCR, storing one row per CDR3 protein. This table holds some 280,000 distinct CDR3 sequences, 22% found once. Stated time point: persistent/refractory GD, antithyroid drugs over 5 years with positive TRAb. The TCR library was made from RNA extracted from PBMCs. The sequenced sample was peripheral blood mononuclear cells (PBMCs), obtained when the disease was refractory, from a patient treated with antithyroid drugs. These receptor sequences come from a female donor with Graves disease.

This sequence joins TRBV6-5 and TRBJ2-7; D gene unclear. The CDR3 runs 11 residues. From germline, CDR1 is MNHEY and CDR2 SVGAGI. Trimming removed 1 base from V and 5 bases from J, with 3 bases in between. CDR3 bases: TGTGCCAGCAGTTACTTGGACGAGCAGTACTTC. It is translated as CASSYLDEQYF.

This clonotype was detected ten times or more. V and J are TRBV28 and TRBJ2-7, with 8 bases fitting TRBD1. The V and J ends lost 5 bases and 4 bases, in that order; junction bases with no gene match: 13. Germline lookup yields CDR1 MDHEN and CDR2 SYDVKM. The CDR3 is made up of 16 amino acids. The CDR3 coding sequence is TGTGCCAGCAGTCCTCACTCAGGGCAGGGGGCTTACGAGCAGTACTTC. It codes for CASSPHSGQGAYEQYF.

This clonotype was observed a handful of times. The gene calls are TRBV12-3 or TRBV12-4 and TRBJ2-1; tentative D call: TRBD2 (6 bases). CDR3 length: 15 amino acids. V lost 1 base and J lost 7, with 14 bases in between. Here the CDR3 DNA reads TGTGCCAGCAGTTTAGGGGACCTCCGGGGGAATGAGCAGTTCTTC. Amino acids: CASSLGDLRGNEQFF.

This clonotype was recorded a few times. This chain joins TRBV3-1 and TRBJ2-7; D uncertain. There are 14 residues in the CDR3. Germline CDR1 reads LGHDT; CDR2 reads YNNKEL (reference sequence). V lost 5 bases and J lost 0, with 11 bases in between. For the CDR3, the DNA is TGTGCCAGCAGCGACTCAGGTCTCTCCTACGAGCAGTACTTC. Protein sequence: CASSDSGLSYEQYF.

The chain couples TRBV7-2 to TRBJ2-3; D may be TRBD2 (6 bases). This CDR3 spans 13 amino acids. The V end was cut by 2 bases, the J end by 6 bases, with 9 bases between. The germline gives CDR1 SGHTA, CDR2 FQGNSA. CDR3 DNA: TGTGCCAGCAGCTTATACCTAGCGGATACGCAGTATTTT. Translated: CASSLYLADTQYF.

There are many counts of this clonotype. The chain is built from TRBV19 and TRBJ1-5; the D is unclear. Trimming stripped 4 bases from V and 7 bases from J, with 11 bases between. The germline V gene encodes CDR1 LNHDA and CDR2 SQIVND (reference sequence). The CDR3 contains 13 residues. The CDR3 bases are TGTGCCAGTAGTACCGGGGTGAGGCAGCCCCAGCATTTT. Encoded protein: CASSTGVRQPQHF.

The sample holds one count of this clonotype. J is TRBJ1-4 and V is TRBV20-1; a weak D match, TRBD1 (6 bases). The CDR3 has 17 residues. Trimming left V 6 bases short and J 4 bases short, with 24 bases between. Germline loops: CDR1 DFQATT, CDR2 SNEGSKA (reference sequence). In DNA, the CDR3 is TGCAGTGCGGTCCGGGAACAGGGAGGATGGGGTAATGAAAAACTGTTTTTT. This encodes CSAVREQGGWGNEKLFF.

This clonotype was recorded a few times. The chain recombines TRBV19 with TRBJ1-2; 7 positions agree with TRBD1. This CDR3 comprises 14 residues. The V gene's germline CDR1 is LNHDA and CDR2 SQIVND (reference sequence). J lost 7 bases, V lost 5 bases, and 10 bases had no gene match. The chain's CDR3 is CASSQTGQAGGYTF. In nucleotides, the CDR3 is TGTGCCAGTAGTCAGACCGGACAGGCCGGTGGCTACACCTTC.

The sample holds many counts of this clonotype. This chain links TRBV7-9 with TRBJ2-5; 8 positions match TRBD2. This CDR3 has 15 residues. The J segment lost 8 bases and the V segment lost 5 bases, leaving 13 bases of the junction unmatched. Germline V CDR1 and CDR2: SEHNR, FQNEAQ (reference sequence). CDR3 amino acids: CASSNSGAILETQYF. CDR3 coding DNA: TGTGCCAGCAGCAATAGCGGGGCCATCTTGGAAACCCAGTACTTC. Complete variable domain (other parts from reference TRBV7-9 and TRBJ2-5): DTGVSQNPRHKITKRGQNVTFRCDPISEHNRLYWYRQTLGQGPEFLTYFQNEAQLEKSRLLSDRFSAERPKGSFSTLEIQRTEQGDSAMYLCASSNSGAILETQYFGPGTRLLVL.

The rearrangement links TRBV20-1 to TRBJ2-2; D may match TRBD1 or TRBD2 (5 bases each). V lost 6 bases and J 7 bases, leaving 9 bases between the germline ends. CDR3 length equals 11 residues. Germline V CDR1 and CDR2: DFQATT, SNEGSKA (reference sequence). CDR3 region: CSARDGGELFF. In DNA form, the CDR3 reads TGCAGTGCCCGGGACGGCGGGGAGCTGTTTTTT.

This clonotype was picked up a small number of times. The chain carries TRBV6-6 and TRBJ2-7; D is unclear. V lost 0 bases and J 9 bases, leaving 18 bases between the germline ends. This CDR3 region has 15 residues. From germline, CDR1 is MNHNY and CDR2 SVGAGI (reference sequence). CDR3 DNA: TGTGCCAGCAGTTACTCGGATCGGGCCCTGGCAGGGCAGTACTTC. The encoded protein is CASSYSDRALAGQYF.

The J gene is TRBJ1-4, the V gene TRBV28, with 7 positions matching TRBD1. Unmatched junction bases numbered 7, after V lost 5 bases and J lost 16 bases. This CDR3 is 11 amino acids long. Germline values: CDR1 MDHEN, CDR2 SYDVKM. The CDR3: CASSVQGIWFF. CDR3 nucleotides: TGTGCCAGCAGTGTACAGGGGATTTGGTTTTTT.

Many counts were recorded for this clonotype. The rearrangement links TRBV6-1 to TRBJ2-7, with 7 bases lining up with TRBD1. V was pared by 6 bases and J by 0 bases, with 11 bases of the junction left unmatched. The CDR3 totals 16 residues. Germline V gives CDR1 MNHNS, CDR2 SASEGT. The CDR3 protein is CASSTTRTGASYEQYF. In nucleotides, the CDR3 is TGTGCCAGCAGCACCACTCGGACAGGAGCCTCCTACGAGCAGTACTTC.

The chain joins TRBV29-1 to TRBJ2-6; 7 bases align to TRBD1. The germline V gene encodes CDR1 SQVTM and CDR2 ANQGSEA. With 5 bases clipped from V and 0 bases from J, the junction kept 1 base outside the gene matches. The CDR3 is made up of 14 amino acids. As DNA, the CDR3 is TGCAGCGTTCGGACAGGCTCTGGGGCCAACGTCCTGACTTTC. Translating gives CSVRTGSGANVLTF.

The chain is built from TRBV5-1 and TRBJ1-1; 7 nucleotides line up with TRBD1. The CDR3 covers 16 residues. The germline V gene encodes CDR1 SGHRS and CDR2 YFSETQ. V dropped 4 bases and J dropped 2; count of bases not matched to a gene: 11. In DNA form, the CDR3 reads TGCGCCAGCAGCGGAGGGACAGCTGTGCCTAACACTGAAGCTTTCTTT. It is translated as CASSGGTAVPNTEAFF.

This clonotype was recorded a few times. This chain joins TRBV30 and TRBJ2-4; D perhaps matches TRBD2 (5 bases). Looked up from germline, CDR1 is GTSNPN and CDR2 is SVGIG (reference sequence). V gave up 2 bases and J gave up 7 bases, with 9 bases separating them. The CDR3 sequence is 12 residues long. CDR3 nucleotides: TGTGCCTGGAGTCCCGGGATGAACATTCAGTACTTC. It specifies CAWSPGMNIQYF.

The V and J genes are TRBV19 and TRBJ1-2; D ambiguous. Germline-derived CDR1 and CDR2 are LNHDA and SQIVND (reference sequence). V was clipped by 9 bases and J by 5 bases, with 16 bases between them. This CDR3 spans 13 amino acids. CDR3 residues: CASKLRDEYGYTF. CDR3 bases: TGTGCCAGCAAACTAAGAGACGAATATGGCTACACCTTC.

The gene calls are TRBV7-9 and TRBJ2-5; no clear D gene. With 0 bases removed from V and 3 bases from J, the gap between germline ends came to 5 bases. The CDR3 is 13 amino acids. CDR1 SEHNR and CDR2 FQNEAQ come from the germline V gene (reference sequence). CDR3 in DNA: TGTGCCAGCAGCTTAGCGACGAAAGAGACCCAGTACTTC. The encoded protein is CASSLATKETQYF.

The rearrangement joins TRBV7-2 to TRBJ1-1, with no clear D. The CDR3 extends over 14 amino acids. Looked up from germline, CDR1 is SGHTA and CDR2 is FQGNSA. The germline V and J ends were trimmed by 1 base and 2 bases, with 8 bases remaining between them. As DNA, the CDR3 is TGTGCCAGCAGCTTAGATAGGAGAAACACTGAAGCTTTCTTT. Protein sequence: CASSLDRRNTEAFF.